The text below deals with one T cell receptor beta chain. The sample belongs to a study of T cell changes during pregnancy in multiple sclerosis. Trimming took 4 bases from V and 1 from J, leaving 10 bases between them. Germline V gene data show CDR1 as MGHRA and CDR2 as YSYEKL. The CDR3 sequence is 14 residues long. TCRdb keeps only in-frame clones here, not all; method: immunoSEQ multiplex PCR. The repertoire holds 50,000 to 60,000 clones, 91% seen once, with 3% to 4% in the top ten. The sequence came from a female donor in good health, enrolled as a control in a pregnancy study. The V call is TRBV4-1, the J call TRBJ2-5; a possible D gene is TRBD1 (6 bases). This material consisted of peripheral blood, taken after pregnancy. CDR3 in DNA: TGCGCCAGCAGCCTCGGACAGTTCCAAGAGACCCAGTACTTC. Amino acids: CASSLGQFQETQYF.